A selection of T cell receptor beta chains follows, all from one sample in a study of regulatory T cells in long-lasting Graves disease. MiXCR, run by TCRdb on the multiplex PCR reads, gives a single entry per CDR3 protein. Altogether about 310,000 distinct CDR3 sequences are present, about a sixth being singletons, with the ten largest covering 35% to 45%. Sequences were derived from peripheral blood mononuclear cells (PBMCs), sampled at new diagnosis, from a patient treated with antithyroid drugs. These receptors originate from a female donor with Graves disease. Each CDR3 is given without its conserved first and last residue. The order of the fields is D gene, V gene, CDR3 protein. The D gene is left open where the match is weak.

- TRBV15 ASSWTVNSPLH
TRBD1 TRBV27 ASSRGQLNSPLH
TRBD2 TRBV6-1 ASSWTSGSNTGELF
- TRBV5-1 ASSLDREAF
TRBD2 TRBV12-3/TRBV12-4 ASSLAGRAREQY
TRBD1 TRBV5-6 ASSLWTGNQPQH
- TRBV6-2/TRBV6-3 ASTHTDTQY
- TRBV2 ASSEARTRRETQY
TRBD1 TRBV28 ASSYQYGTGWDTIY
TRBD1 TRBV6-5 ASSYWTGTGDSPLH
- TRBV2 ASSELVNTGELF